One and the same sample provided the 21 T cell receptor beta chains below, sequenced in a study of neurological immune-mediated disorders. TCRdb passed the 5' RACE reads through MiXCR, listing each CDR3 protein once. The sample holds some 37,000 distinct CDR3 sequences, around an eighth seen once. Sequenced input: PBMCs. All receptors derive from a woman aged 45-65 years with HTLV-1-associated myelopathy (HAM/TSP).

This clonotype was found many times. This chain uses TRBV20-1 with TRBJ1-2, with 11 bases identical to TRBD1. Germline V lookup: CDR1 DFQATT, CDR2 SNEGSKA (reference sequence). The CDR3 is 14 residues long. Trimming cost V 6 bases and J 7 bases; bases outside gene matches: 10. The CDR3 DNA reads TGCAGTGCGGGGAGGGACAGGGGGTTTCGTGGCTACACCTTC. It translates to CSAGRDRGFRGYTF.

This clonotype has at least ten counts. The chain carries TRBV7-2 and TRBJ1-1; D not certain. V was pared by 1 base and J by 0 bases, with 9 bases between. Germline V CDR1 and CDR2: SGHTA, FQGNSA. CDR3 length equals 15 residues. DNA of the CDR3: TGTGCCAGCAGCTTAGTCACAGCCCTGAACACTGAAGCTTTCTTT. Amino acids: CASSLVTALNTEAFF.

The sample holds a few counts of this clonotype. In DNA, the CDR3 is TGTGCCAGCAGTTTGAGGGGGCGCACAGATACGCAGTATTTT. Translated, it gives CASSLRGRTDTQYF. V is TRBV28 and J is TRBJ2-3; 7 bases line up with TRBD1. The CDR3 spans 14 residues. CDR1 and CDR2 from the germline V gene are MDHEN and SYDVKM. V shed 3 bases, J shed 1 base, and the junction held 1 base outside the gene matches.

This clonotype appeared many times. The chain employs TRBV12-3 or TRBV12-4 and TRBJ1-3; D may be TRBD1 (5 bases). V lost 7 bases, J lost 0 bases, and 16 bases lay in between. The CDR3 spans 16 residues. This chain's CDR3 is CASTRDRTFSGNTIYF. DNA of the CDR3: TGTGCCAGCACCCGCGACAGAACTTTCTCTGGAAACACCATATATTTT.

This clonotype was seen many times. The chain recombines TRBV19 with TRBJ1-5, with 12 bases lining up with TRBD1. Germline CDR1 LNHDA, CDR2 SQIVND (reference sequence). Losses at the gene ends were 5 bases for V and 5 bases for J; bases not matched to a gene: 4. The CDR3 runs 15 residues. CDR3 in DNA: TGTGCCAGTAGTGGGACAGGGGGCTGGTATCAGCCCCAGCATTTT. Translated: CASSGTGGWYQPQHF.

The chain links TRBV20-1 to TRBJ2-2, with D possibly being TRBD1 or TRBD2 (7 bases each). Germline lookup yields CDR1 DFQATT and CDR2 SNEGSKA (reference sequence). V was trimmed by 3 bases and J by 17 bases, leaving 25 bases between them. This CDR3 is built from 14 residues. CDR3: CSASFQGGSGDLFF. Written as DNA, the CDR3 is TGCAGTGCTAGTTTTCAGGGGGGGTCCGGGGACCTTTTTTTT.

This clonotype appeared many times. The J gene is TRBJ1-5, the V gene TRBV6-2 or TRBV6-3, with TRBD1 matching 8 bases. With V trimmed by 6 bases and J by 1 base, 8 bases remained unmatched. The germline gives CDR1 MNHEY, CDR2 SVGEGT. The CDR3 extends over 16 amino acids. The CDR3 DNA reads TGTGCCAGCAGCCCCGGACAGGGTTTAAGCAATCAGCCCCAGCATTTT. This encodes CASSPGQGLSNQPQHF.

The chain couples TRBV20-1 to TRBJ2-3, with 8 nucleotides matching TRBD1. The V and J ends lost 5 bases and 0 bases, in that order; junction bases with no gene match: 4. The CDR3 length is 14 residues. Germline lookup yields CDR1 DFQATT and CDR2 SNEGSKA (reference sequence). The CDR3 DNA follows: TGCAGTGCTTGGGACAGGCTCAGCACAGATACGCAGTATTTT. Translation gives CSAWDRLSTDTQYF.

This clonotype was counted a few times. V is TRBV3-1 and J is TRBJ2-2; weak D call: TRBD2 (7 bases). The CDR3 loop spans 15 amino acids. Germline V lookup: CDR1 LGHDT, CDR2 YNNKEL (reference sequence). V was clipped by 4 bases and J by 7 bases, with 16 bases between them. The CDR3 nucleotides read TGTGCCAGCAGCCCCCCCCGGGGGGCGGGCGGGGAGCTGTTTTTT. It is translated as CASSPPRGAGGELFF.

The sample holds one count of this clonotype. This clone may be a read error of a much larger clone one base away. V and J are TRBV6-2 or TRBV6-3 and TRBJ1-5, with D hard to call. Germline CDR1 and CDR2: MNHEY and SVGEGT. With 7 bases removed from V and 6 bases from J, the gap between germline ends came to 13 bases. The CDR3 totals 13 residues. CDR3 nucleotide sequence: TGTGCCAGCACGGGAAACCCGGGTCAGCCCCAGCATTTT. It codes for CASTGNPGQPQHF.

At least ten counts were recorded for this clonotype. The V and J genes are TRBV9 and TRBJ1-1; TRBD1 might be the D (6 bases). This CDR3 is 12 amino acids long. The germline V gene encodes CDR1 SGDLS and CDR2 YYNGEE. V shed 3 bases and J shed 8 bases, with 11 bases lying between them. CDR3 bases: TGTGCCAGCAGCGGAGGGGGGACCGAAGCTTTCTTT. It is translated as CASSGGGTEAFF.

This clonotype was seen repeatedly, ten times or more. One junction end does not reproduce the germline sequence, and a read error may be involved. V and J are TRBV6-5 and TRBJ1-5; D unresolved. The CDR3 totals 14 residues. CDR1 and CDR2 from the germline V gene are MNHEY and SVGAGI. The CDR3 DNA follows: TGTGTCAGCTCTCGGGGTGTTTCCGATCAGCCCCAGCATTTT. Protein product: CVSSRGVSDQPQHF.

At least ten counts were recorded for this clonotype. The V and J genes are TRBV18 and TRBJ1-6, with D possibly being TRBD1 (6 bases). This CDR3 spans 15 amino acids. CDR1 and CDR2 (germline): KGHSH, LQKENI. Deletions cut 3 bases from V and 9 bases from J, with 15 bases between. CDR3 DNA sequence: TGTGCCAGCTCACCTTCGGGGGCACAGCGTTCACCCCTCCACTTT. Protein product: CASSPSGAQRSPLHF.

Ten or more counts support this clonotype. The gene calls are TRBV6-2 or TRBV6-3 and TRBJ2-1; 9 bases are shared with TRBD2. The CDR3 consists of 15 residues. Germline trimming cut 4 bases from V and 7 bases from J; bases unmatched to any gene: 8. Germline lookup yields CDR1 MNHEY and CDR2 SVGEGT. The CDR3 DNA reads as TGTGCCAGCAGTTCGCGGGGGGGCCTCAGGAATGAGCAGTTCTTC. Translating it yields CASSSRGGLRNEQFF.

This clonotype was counted ten times or more. This chain uses TRBV6-1 with TRBJ1-5; possibly TRBD1 for D (5 bases). Germline CDR1 MNHNS, CDR2 SASEGT. The ends were cut back, 0 bases at V and 2 bases at J, with 8 bases in the middle. This CDR3 comprises 15 residues. The CDR3 loop reads CASSEAGGGNQPQHF. The CDR3, as DNA: TGTGCCAGCAGTGAAGCTGGGGGAGGCAATCAGCCCCAGCATTTT.

There are many counts of this clonotype. The V call is TRBV10-2, the J call TRBJ2-7, with 11 bases that match TRBD2. The CDR3 is made up of 16 amino acids. The junction had 9 bases not matched to a gene; V was cut back by 5 bases and J by 3 bases. CDR1 WSHSY and CDR2 SAAADI come from the germline V gene. The CDR3 DNA reads TGCGCCAGCAGTAGAGCCACTAGCGGGGGCCTCTACGAGCAGTACTTC. Protein sequence: CASSRATSGGLYEQYF.

This clonotype came up many times. The J gene is TRBJ1-1, the V gene TRBV10-3; the match to TRBD1 covers 7 bases. With 7 bases clipped from V and 5 bases from J, the junction kept 4 bases outside the gene matches. This CDR3 spans 12 amino acids. The germline gives CDR1 ENHRY, CDR2 SYGVKD. CDR3 protein: CAIKTGSTEAFF. The CDR3 DNA follows: TGTGCCATCAAGACAGGGAGTACTGAAGCTTTCTTT.

This clonotype was detected many times. The chain employs TRBV27 and TRBJ1-4; 8 nucleotides line up with TRBD1. With V trimmed by 3 bases and J by 5 bases, 5 bases remained unmatched. The CDR3 contains 15 residues. The germline gives CDR1 MNHEY, CDR2 SMNVEV (reference sequence). CDR3 in amino acids: CASSFYQGANEKLFF. The CDR3, as DNA: TGTGCCAGCAGTTTCTATCAGGGGGCCAATGAAAAACTGTTTTTT. The variable domain in full, with the rest retrieved from reference TRBV27 and TRBJ1-4, is EAQVTQNPRYLITVTGKKLTVTCSQNMNHEYMSWYRQDPGLGLRQIYYSMNVEVTDKGDVPEGYKVSRKEKRNFPLILESPSPNQTSLYFCASSFYQGANEKLFFGSGTQLSVL.

This clonotype was picked up many times. The chain joins TRBV2 to TRBJ1-4; D is undetermined. The CDR3 has 16 residues. V shed 1 base and J shed 0 bases, with 9 bases lying between them. Germline-derived CDR1 and CDR2 are SNHLY and FYNNEI. The CDR3, as DNA: TGTGCCAGCAGTGAAGTCGGACTAGCAACTAATGAAAAACTGTTTTTT. It translates to CASSEVGLATNEKLFF.

This clonotype was seen many times. The chain links TRBV28 to TRBJ1-2, with D unresolved. Trimming removed 3 bases at V and 0 bases at J, with 5 bases between. Germline-derived CDR1 and CDR2 are MDHEN and SYDVKM. This CDR3 region has 13 residues. The CDR3 is CASSLGSNYGYTF. CDR3 nucleotides: TGTGCCAGCAGTTTGGGTTCTAACTATGGCTACACCTTC.

Ten or more counts support this clonotype. This sequence joins TRBV10-3 and TRBJ1-1; 8 positions agree with TRBD1. J gave up 1 base and V 4 bases, and 5 bases lay outside the gene matches. Germline V lookup: CDR1 ENHRY, CDR2 SYGVKD. This CDR3 region has 15 residues. The CDR3 region has the DNA TGTGCCATCAGTGTTCGGGGGACAGGGAACACTGAAGCTTTCTTT. Translating it yields CAISVRGTGNTEAFF.